What follows are 24 T cell receptor beta chains derived from one specimen sequenced in a study of blood T cells in healthy people across ages. Next came a second PCR, run for about 6 to 11 cycles, which used a sample-barcoded 5' primer along with a J-beta primer mix. TCRdb recomputed calls from the 5' RACE reads with MiXCR, one row per CDR3 protein. The data contain hundreds of thousands of distinct CDR3 sequences, 55% to 75% of them seen just once; the ten biggest clones take up roughly 22%. Material: blood. All receptors derive from a man aged 30 to 45 in good health.

This chain links TRBV7-2 with TRBJ1-5; no clear D. The length of the CDR3 is 15 residues. V was pared by 1 base and J by 0 bases, with 7 bases between. Germline assignment: CDR1 SGHTA and CDR2 FQGNSA. CDR3 sequence (DNA): TGTGCCAGCAGCTTAGAAGGGTCTAGCAATCAGCCCCAGCATTTT. This translates into CASSLEGSSNQPQHF.

The table lists this clonotype with a few counts. The V gene is TRBV27, the J gene TRBJ2-2; no definite D call. Germline assignment: CDR1 MNHEY and CDR2 SMNVEV (reference sequence). This CDR3 has 12 amino acids. The V gene lost 5 bases and the J gene lost 4 bases, with 5 bases spanning the gap. CDR3 sequence (DNA): TGTGCCAGCAGTCGCGCCACCGGGGAGCTGTTTTTT. Its translation is CASSRATGELFF.

The chain has TRBV6-6 and TRBJ1-2; TRBD1 matches at 7 bases. This CDR3 comprises 14 residues. From germline, CDR1 is MNHNY and CDR2 SVGAGI (reference sequence). The V segment lost 5 bases and the J segment 7 bases; nucleotides outside the gene matches: 10. CDR3 amino acids: CASSAGQTKGGYTF. As DNA, the CDR3 is TGTGCCAGCAGTGCGGGACAGACTAAGGGTGGCTACACCTTC.

The chain couples TRBV3-1 to TRBJ2-7; TRBD1 is a possible D gene (6 bases). Trimming removed 6 bases at V and 0 bases at J, with 12 bases between. Germline lookup yields CDR1 LGHDT and CDR2 YNNKEL (reference sequence). The CDR3 covers 14 residues. The CDR3 region has the DNA TGTGCCAGCAGTCAACAGGGTAACTCCTACGAGCAGTACTTC. Translation gives CASSQQGNSYEQYF.

This clonotype was recorded once. The rearrangement joins TRBV27 to TRBJ2-1; 15 bases map to TRBD2. The CDR3 covers 18 residues. Germline CDR1 MNHEY, CDR2 SMNVEV (reference sequence). Losses at the gene ends were 3 bases for V and 2 bases for J; bases not matched to a gene: 5. The CDR3 loop reads CASSFRWTSGGAYNEQFF. The CDR3, as DNA: TGTGCCAGCAGTTTCCGTTGGACTAGCGGGGGGGCCTACAATGAGCAGTTCTTC.

The chain joins TRBV6-5 to TRBJ1-1, with a weak D call TRBD1 (6 bases). Germline V gives CDR1 MNHEY, CDR2 SVGAGI. CDR3 length: 11 amino acids. Trimming cost V 2 bases and J 11 bases, with 9 bases left between them. The CDR3 DNA is TGTGCCAGCAGTTACGAGGGGGAGGCTTTCTTT. It encodes CASSYEGEAFF.

In this sample, this clonotype turned up a few times. The genes are TRBV6-6 and TRBJ2-4, with D unresolved. The J call may be mistaken, given a closer DNA end match to TRBJ2-7. There are 14 residues in the CDR3. The germline V gene has CDR1 MNHNY and CDR2 SVGAGI (reference sequence). The CDR3 coding sequence is TGTGCCAGCAGTTACTCGTTAAGTATGGGCGAGCAGTACTTC. It translates to CASSYSLSMGEQYF.

The rearrangement uses TRBV30 and TRBJ1-5; D is undetermined. This CDR3 has 14 residues. Trimming shortened V by 2 bases and J by 0 bases, and 8 bases separated the two germline ends. The germline V gene has CDR1 GTSNPN and CDR2 SVGIG (reference sequence). The CDR3 DNA is TGTGCCTGGAGTCCACCGAATAGCAATCAGCCCCAGCATTTT. Translated: CAWSPPNSNQPQHF.

The chain uses TRBV20-1 and TRBJ2-3, with 7 bases fitting TRBD1. Unmatched junction bases numbered 5, after V lost 2 bases and J lost 3 bases. The CDR3 has 14 amino acids. In germline, CDR1 is DFQATT, CDR2 SNEGSKA (reference sequence). CDR3 coding DNA: TGCAGTGCTAGACCGGACAGGACTACAGATACGCAGTATTTT. It codes for CSARPDRTTDTQYF.

V gene TRBV30 combines with J gene TRBJ1-1, with TRBD1 identical over 8 bases. The V gene's germline CDR1 is GTSNPN and CDR2 SVGIG (reference sequence). V was clipped by 1 base and J by 1 base; unmatched bases: 2. The CDR3 contains 14 residues. Written as DNA, the CDR3 is TGTGCCTGGAGTGCTGGGACAGGGAACACTGAAGCTTTCTTT. It encodes CAWSAGTGNTEAFF.

Note on this clonotype: The germline gene is not matched at one end of the junction; a read error may be the cause. V is TRBV2 and J is TRBJ2-1; no definite D call. Germline V gene lookup returns CDR1 SNHLY and CDR2 FYNNEI. The CDR3 runs to 12 residues. This CDR3 is CASSPQTNQQFF. Written as DNA, the CDR3 is TGTGCCAGCAGTCCCCAAACCAATCAGCAGTTCTTC.

The V call is TRBV28, the J call TRBJ2-7, with 8 bases that match TRBD1. Trimming removed 3 bases from V and 0 bases from J; junction bases left unmatched: 4. This CDR3 has 15 amino acids. The germline V gene encodes CDR1 MDHEN and CDR2 SYDVKM. The CDR3 loop is CASSFRTGRSYEQYF. CDR3 coding DNA: TGTGCCAGCAGTTTTCGGACAGGGCGCTCCTACGAGCAGTACTTC.

The rearrangement joins TRBV27 to TRBJ1-3; D is unresolved. The CDR3 contains 14 residues. The germline V and J ends were trimmed by 5 bases and 2 bases, with 10 bases remaining between them. Germline V gives CDR1 MNHEY, CDR2 SMNVEV (reference sequence). Here the CDR3 DNA reads TGTGCCAGCAGTACCAGACAAACTGGAAACACCATATATTTT. Protein product: CASSTRQTGNTIYF.

This clonotype was counted many times. The chain carries TRBV12-3 or TRBV12-4 and TRBJ2-7; TRBD2 is a possible D gene (6 bases). V lost 6 bases and J 1 base, leaving 16 bases between the germline ends. This CDR3 has 15 amino acids. The CDR3 region is CASSPQGGGSYEQYF. The CDR3 DNA reads as TGTGCCAGCAGCCCACAAGGAGGAGGGTCCTACGAGCAGTACTTC.

The table lists this clonotype with a few counts. The genes are TRBV9 and TRBJ2-7; D is undetermined. Trimming left V 2 bases short and J 0 bases short, with 9 bases between. The CDR3 contains 14 residues. Germline CDR1 is SGDLS and CDR2 is YYNGEE. In nucleotides, the CDR3 is TGTGCCAGCAGCGTCCTAGGCAGCTCCTACGAGCAGTACTTC. It translates to CASSVLGSSYEQYF.

The V call is TRBV7-9, the J call TRBJ2-1; the D gene is possibly TRBD1 (5 bases). The J call may be mistaken, given a closer DNA end match to TRBJ2-7. The CDR3 is 17 residues long. Germline CDR1 is SEHNR and CDR2 is FQNEAQ (reference sequence). CDR3 coding DNA: TGTGCCAGCAGCTTAACTCCCCAGGGAAGCTCCTACAATGAGCAGTACTTC. This sequence encodes CASSLTPQGSSYNEQYF.

The rearrangement links TRBV29-1 to TRBJ2-2, with unresolved D. This CDR3 is 13 amino acids long. The germline V gene encodes CDR1 SQVTM and CDR2 ANQGSEA. V lost 0 bases to trimming and J lost 6 bases, with 8 bases between them. CDR3: CSVEEPYPGELFF. CDR3 sequence (DNA): TGCAGCGTTGAAGAGCCCTACCCCGGGGAGCTGTTTTTT.

The V and J genes are TRBV7-2 and TRBJ2-7; 9 positions match TRBD2. The end of the DNA is better explained by TRBJ2-5, so the J call may be wrong. The CDR3 has 15 residues. The germline V gene has CDR1 SGHTA and CDR2 FQGNSA. For the CDR3, the DNA is TGTGCCAGCAGCTTAGGAGCGGGGGGAGCAGAGACCCAGTACTTC. Amino acids: CASSLGAGGAETQYF.

The chain uses TRBV10-3 and TRBJ2-7; 13 bases align to TRBD2. After removal of 9 bases from V and 7 bases from J, the junction contained 3 bases not matched to a gene. Looked up from germline, CDR1 is ENHRY and CDR2 is SYGVKD. The CDR3 loop spans 12 amino acids. For the CDR3, the DNA is TGTGCCATGGGGGGACTAGCGGGAGAGCAGTACTTC. This sequence encodes CAMGGLAGEQYF.

The chain combines TRBV20-1 with TRBJ2-5; D may match TRBD1 or TRBD2 (5 bases each). The DNA end favors TRBJ2-7, so the J call may be wrong. This CDR3 contains 12 residues. CDR1 is DFQATT, CDR2 SNEGSKA, per germline (reference sequence). DNA for the CDR3: TGCAGTGCTAGCAGGGAGTTGGGCGAGCAGTACTTC. This translates into CSASRELGEQYF.

The chain has TRBV4-1 and TRBJ1-1; tentatively, D is TRBD1 (6 bases). V lost 1 base and J 10 bases, leaving 19 bases between the germline ends. CDR1 is MGHRA and CDR2 is YSYEKL in the germline V gene. The CDR3 contains 15 residues. The DNA for the CDR3 is TGCGCCAGCAGCCAAGTGCGGACCGAGGGGGGAGGAGCTTTCTTT. Protein sequence: CASSQVRTEGGGAFF.

The chain is built from TRBV7-2 and TRBJ1-4; no firm D call. The V end lost 2 bases, the J end lost 13 bases, and 17 bases lay between the germline ends. The germline gives CDR1 SGHTA, CDR2 FQGNSA. This CDR3 is built from 14 residues. The CDR3 coding sequence is TGTGCCAGCAGCTTATTTCCCGGTCAGTCGGTACTGTTTTTT. Residues: CASSLFPGQSVLFF.

The V gene is TRBV28, the J gene TRBJ2-5, with D perhaps TRBD1 or TRBD2 (5 bases each). Germline V gene lookup returns CDR1 MDHEN and CDR2 SYDVKM. Trimming left V 2 bases short and J 5 bases short, with 12 bases between. This CDR3 has 14 residues. CDR3 in amino acids: CASSLISGLETQYF. CDR3 DNA: TGTGCCAGCAGTTTAATCTCGGGGCTGGAGACCCAGTACTTC.

J is TRBJ2-3 and V is TRBV10-3; TRBD2 might be the D (5 bases). Trimming stripped 3 bases from V and 4 bases from J, with 8 bases between. The germline V gene encodes CDR1 ENHRY and CDR2 SYGVKD. CDR3 size: 13 residues. The CDR3 region is CAISDTSADTQYF. In DNA form, the CDR3 reads TGTGCCATCAGTGATACTAGTGCAGATACGCAGTATTTT.